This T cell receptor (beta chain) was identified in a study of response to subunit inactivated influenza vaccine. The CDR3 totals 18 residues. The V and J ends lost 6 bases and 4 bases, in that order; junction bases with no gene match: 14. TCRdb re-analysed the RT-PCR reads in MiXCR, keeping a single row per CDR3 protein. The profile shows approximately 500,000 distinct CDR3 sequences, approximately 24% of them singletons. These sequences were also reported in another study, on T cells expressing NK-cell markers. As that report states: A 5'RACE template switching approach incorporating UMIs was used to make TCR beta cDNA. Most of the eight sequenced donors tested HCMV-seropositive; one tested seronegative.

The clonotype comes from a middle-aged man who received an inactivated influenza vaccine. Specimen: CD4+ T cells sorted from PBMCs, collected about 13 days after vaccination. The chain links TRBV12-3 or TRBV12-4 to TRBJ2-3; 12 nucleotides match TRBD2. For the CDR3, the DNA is TGTGCCAGCAGCCCCACGTCGGCTAGCGGGGGGGAGGCAGATACGCAGTATTTT. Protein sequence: CASSPTSASGGEADTQYF.